A single T cell receptor (beta chain) is shown here with its context. Its antigen is unidentified. This entry is derived from a study of beta chain features in type 1 diabetes. Study outcomes and limitations: The naive, central memory and Treg TCRB repertoires looked more alike in patients than they did in healthy donors.

V was shortened by 4 bases and J by 8 bases, with 17 bases between the two germline ends. The CDR3 spans 14 residues. Per the germline V gene, CDR1 is MNHEY and CDR2 is SMNVEV (reference sequence). As every portion of the isolated RNA was reverse transcribed, the sequencing read expressed TCRB transcripts. Sequencing used immunoSEQ multiplex PCR; TCRdb keeps in-frame clones, though not all of them. Of about 210,000 clones listed, 11% are singletons. The sample comprised central memory CD4+ T cells from blood. This chain links TRBV27 with TRBJ1-2; perhaps TRBD1 as D (5 bases). This TCR came from a man aged 18 to 29 in good health. The CDR3 loop reads CASSSLLGRDGYTF. CDR3 nucleotide sequence: TGTGCCAGCAGTTCCCTGCTGGGACGAGACGGCTACACCTTC.